This TCR beta chain came from a study of T-cell reconstitution after alpha-beta-depleted transplantation in children. Study-level findings and limits: At around two months after transplant, the alpha-beta T cells were reportedly derived from several hundred expanded clones that came from non-depleted graft cells. From newly produced T cells came most of the T-cell counts and diversity one year after transplant.

TCRbeta library construction was performed incorporating unique molecular identifiers. TCRdb recomputed calls from the PCR reads with MiXCR, one row per CDR3 protein. In the table there are 210,000 or so distinct CDR3 sequences, approximately 10% of which are singletons. At least ten counts were recorded for this clonotype. What it binds is not known. V was trimmed by 2 bases and J by 8 bases, leaving 7 bases between them. CDR3 size: 12 residues. This sequence joins TRBV12-3 or TRBV12-4 and TRBJ2-1; unclear D gene. The receptor was derived from a child in the first two years of life with acute myeloid leukemia, due to receive a stem cell transplant. The material sequenced was PBMCs, taken before TCRalphabeta/CD19-depleted stem cell transplant. The CDR3 bases are TGTGCCAGCAGTTTAAATCTTTATGAGCAGTTCTTC. As protein: CASSLNLYEQFF.